This T cell receptor (beta chain) came from a study of early T cells in non-severe SARS-CoV-2 infection. Whole-study context: Unsorted whole blood bulk RNA was sequenced, with unpaired chains.

Findings of the study overall: Database matching using VDJdb favored anti-spike CD8 responses, with private and CD4 specificities left missing.

Individually, cDNA molecules had unique molecular identifiers attached to them. Each CDR3 protein is one row after TCRdb ran MiXCR on the 5' RACE reads. The sample has roughly 57,000 distinct CDR3 sequences, about 13% seen once; the top ten hold about a tenth. This clonotype showed up just a few times. Its antigen is not identified. The TCR originated in an adult who was a healthcare worker with PCR-confirmed SARS-CoV-2 infection or an uninfected control (not recorded which). Sequences were derived from whole blood, sampled at baseline.

The CDR3 reads CASIRDTSYEQYF. CDR3 bases: TGTGCCAGCATTCGGGACACCAGCTACGAGCAGTACTTC. This sequence joins TRBV2 and TRBJ2-7, with a weak D call TRBD1 (6 bases). CDR1 is SNHLY and CDR2 is FYNNEI in the germline V gene. This CDR3 has 13 residues. V gave up 7 bases and J gave up 3 bases, with 13 bases separating them.